Shown below are 10 T cell receptor beta chains from a single sample sequenced in a study of cytomegalovirus exposure and HLA in healthy donors. Researchers ran the PCR with 60 Vbeta and 13 Jbeta primers. Sequencing used immunoSEQ multiplex PCR; TCRdb keeps in-frame clones, though not all of them. The repertoire includes over 100,000 clones, around 80% of them detected once, and around 1.6% sits in the top ten. Sequencing input: PBMCs. These TCRs come from a female donor in good health and CMV-seronegative.

This clone was picked up many times. V usage is TRBV18 and J usage is TRBJ1-1; 8 bases agree with TRBD1. Trimming removed 0 bases from V and 0 bases from J; junction bases left unmatched: 18. CDR3 length: 21 residues. In germline, CDR1 is KGHSH, CDR2 LQKENI. CDR3 loop: CASSPPLIWGGQAGLNTEAFF. DNA of the CDR3: TGTGCCAGCTCACCACCGTTAATTTGGGGGGGACAGGCTGGGCTGAACACTGAAGCTTTCTTT.

This clone was detected once. This sequence joins TRBV6-7 and TRBJ1-5, with TRBD1 as a possible D gene (5 bases). TRBV6-7 counts as an open reading frame of uncertain function. The CDR3 is made up of 16 amino acids. Trimming removed 0 bases from V and 0 bases from J, with 9 bases in between. This CDR3 is CASSYSQGYSNQPQHF. CDR3 sequence (DNA): TGTGCCAGCAGTTACTCGCAGGGATATAGCAATCAGCCCCAGCATTTT.

The chain has TRBV19 and TRBJ2-5; 9 bases fit TRBD1. Germline-derived CDR1 and CDR2 are LNHDA and SQIVND (reference sequence). V trimming: 4 bases; J trimming: 5 bases; junction bases outside the gene matches: 11. This CDR3 has 16 amino acids. This CDR3 reads CASSTTGGVALETQYF. CDR3 nucleotides: TGTGCCAGTAGTACCACAGGGGGCGTAGCGTTGGAGACCCAGTACTTC.

V is TRBV19 and J is TRBJ2-4; 7 bases are a match to TRBD2. This CDR3 has 16 residues. V was pared by 3 bases and J by 3 bases, with 8 bases of the junction left unmatched. Germline CDR1 is LNHDA and CDR2 is SQIVND (reference sequence). For the CDR3, the DNA is TGTGCCAGTAGTATCGTTCCTCGGGGGGACAAAAACATTCAGTACTTC. Protein sequence: CASSIVPRGDKNIQYF. The variable domain in full, completed from reference TRBV19 and TRBJ2-4, reads DGGITQSPKYLFRKEGQNVTLSCEQNLNHDAMYWYRQDPGQGLRLIYYSQIVNDFQKGDIAEGYSVSREKKESFPLTVTSAQKNPTAFYLCASSIVPRGDKNIQYFGAGTRLSVL.

J is TRBJ2-1 and V is TRBV7-9; TRBD2 matches 12 bases. Germline V gene sequence: CDR1 SEHNR, CDR2 FQNEAQ (reference sequence). The ends lost 5 bases at V and 9 bases at J; junction bases unmatched: 8. The CDR3 contains 15 residues. In nucleotides, the CDR3 is TGTGCCAGCAGCCTACTAGCGGGAGGAGGATCTGAGCAGTTCTTC. Its protein product is CASSLLAGGGSEQFF.

The gene calls are TRBV4-1 and TRBJ2-3; 7 bases align to TRBD2. This CDR3 contains 15 residues. The junction had 6 bases not matched to a gene; V was cut back by 0 bases and J by 6 bases. The V gene's germline CDR1 is MGHRA and CDR2 YSYEKL. The CDR3 sequence is CASSQDRGERDTQYF. The DNA of the CDR3 is TGCGCCAGCAGCCAAGATCGGGGGGAGAGGGATACGCAGTATTTT.

This clone has more than one count but fewer than ten. The V and J genes are TRBV28 and TRBJ1-1, with TRBD1 matching 7 bases. The CDR3 runs 14 residues. In germline, CDR1 is MDHEN, CDR2 SYDVKM. V trimming: 4 bases; J trimming: 2 bases; junction bases outside the gene matches: 4. For the CDR3, the DNA is TGTGCCAGCAGTTGGGACAGACGAAACACTGAAGCTTTCTTT. Residues: CASSWDRRNTEAFF.

V gene TRBV4-2 combines with J gene TRBJ2-7; D is possibly TRBD1 (5 bases). The germline V and J ends were trimmed by 1 base and 2 bases, with 21 bases remaining between them. The CDR3 runs to 18 residues. Germline loops: CDR1 LGHNA, CDR2 YNFKEQ. The CDR3 sequence: CASSQAINQGILTYEQYF. The DNA of the CDR3 is TGTGCCAGCAGCCAAGCCATAAATCAGGGAATCCTTACCTACGAGCAGTACTTC.

The genes are TRBV6-6 and TRBJ2-5, with D uncertain. The CDR3 is made up of 14 amino acids. The V end lost 2 bases, the J end lost 1 base, and 8 bases lay between the germline ends. Germline V gene sequence: CDR1 MNHNY, CDR2 SVGAGI (reference sequence). Here the CDR3 DNA reads TGTGCCAGCAGTTACCCCCCCAGCCAAGAGACCCAGTACTTC. This sequence encodes CASSYPPSQETQYF.

The chain uses TRBV2 and TRBJ1-4; TRBD1 aligns across 9 bases. Looked up from germline, CDR1 is SNHLY and CDR2 is FYNNEI. The CDR3 spans 13 residues. V gave up 8 bases and J gave up 7 bases; unmatched junction bases: 5. Here the CDR3 reads CASARDRVEKLFF. CDR3 nucleotide sequence: TGTGCCAGCGCCCGGGACAGGGTTGAAAAACTGTTTTTT.